This record covers a single TCR beta chain. The data originate from a study of control samples from healthy donors and cancer patients. Some clones are missing from TCRdb's copy, which holds only in-frame ones; the method was immunoSEQ multiplex PCR. The sample includes 65,000 to 90,000 clones, about 95% of them seen just once. The CDR3 has 15 residues. The junction had 5 bases not matched to a gene; V was cut back by 5 bases and J by 9 bases. Germline V gene lookup returns CDR1 MRHNA and CDR2 SNTAGT. The chain joins TRBV6-4 to TRBJ1-6; TRBD1 matches at 12 bases. The TCR originated in a woman aged 30 to 39 in good health. The source material was blood. In DNA form, the CDR3 reads TGTGCCAGCAGTCAGGGACAGGGGGCGAGTTCACCCCTCCACTTT. Residues: CASSQGQGASSPLHF.